Sequencing of this TCR beta chain was carried out in a study of CD8+ T cells in alopecia areata. Study in general: Treated individuals took tofacitinib by mouth, 5 to 10 mg twice daily.

The length of the CDR3 is 15 residues. Deletions cut 6 bases from V and 0 bases from J, with 12 bases between. Germline assignment: CDR1 SNHLY and CDR2 FYNNEI. Sorting from PBMCs produced CD4+ and CD8+ T cells. cDNA prepared by RNA extraction and subsequent reverse transcription served as the template for sequencing. Sequencing used immunoSEQ multiplex PCR; TCRdb keeps in-frame clones, though not all of them. The sample has more than 95,000 clones; around 38% are singletons. The chain recombines TRBV2 with TRBJ2-1; maybe TRBD1 (5 bases). This clonotype was obtained from a human donor with alopecia areata. The material sequenced was CD4+ T cells sorted from blood. CDR3 nucleotide sequence: TGTGCCAGCAGAGAACAAGGGGTCTCCTACAATGAGCAGTTCTTC. Its protein is CASREQGVSYNEQFF.